Listed below are T cell receptor beta chains from one sample, sequenced in a study of beta chain features in type 1 diabetes. TCRdb's table, derived via immunoSEQ multiplex PCR, lists solely in-frame clones and lacks some. Among hundreds of thousands of clones listed, around 15% were seen once. The sequenced material came from naive CD4+ T cells from blood. These receptors were collected from a man aged 18 to 30 with type 1 diabetes. CDR3s include the opening cysteine and the closing phenylalanine or tryptophan.

CSGTGGQGLTQYF TRBV29-1 13 TRBJ2-5
CASRSQVNTEAFF TRBV11-2 13 TRBJ1-1
CASSQLSYEQYF TRBV14 12 TRBJ2-7
CAWSAPVPRDWYSNQPQHF TRBV30 19 TRBJ1-5
CASSFRPQGADTQYF TRBV28 15 TRBJ2-3
CASSPLGTEAFF TRBV7-7 12 TRBJ1-1
CASSQPGLYSGANVLTF TRBV4-1 17 TRBJ2-6
CASSPPDSPNEKLFF TRBV27 15 TRBJ1-4
CASSQSGRALSYEQYF TRBV21-1 16 TRBJ2-7
CASSNSGVWVKNIQYF TRBV19 16 TRBJ2-4
CASSSEGGFNYGYTF TRBV28 15 TRBJ1-2
CASSQGWGAETQYF TRBV6-5 14 TRBJ2-5
CASGVVGGSPLHF TRBV19 13 TRBJ1-6
CASSSLAGDNTGELFF TRBV25-1 16 TRBJ2-2
CASSSPVPQYF TRBV6-5 11 TRBJ2-5
CASSLLPGQGDAEAFF TRBV27 16 TRBJ1-1
CASSLAGGGANVLTF TRBV7-9 15 TRBJ2-6
CASSFPGPEQFF TRBV2 12 TRBJ2-1
CASRAVASSYEQYF TRBV5-1 14 TRBJ2-7
CASSRPGGASPSTDTQYF TRBV18 18 TRBJ2-3
CASSLLSYEQYF TRBV18 12 TRBJ2-7
CASSTGGANGYTF TRBV19 13 TRBJ1-2
CASSLGTDTQYF TRBV7-2 12 TRBJ2-3
CAWSASNEQFF TRBV30 11 TRBJ2-1
CASSLARYKGRGEQFF TRBV7-8 16 TRBJ2-1
CASSPVMGGRGAFF TRBV18 14 TRBJ1-1
CASSYGQWVSNQPQHF TRBV27 16 TRBJ1-5
CASSFPDSSHEQYF TRBV5-1 14 TRBJ2-7
CASSDPGDSPLHF TRBV6-1 13 TRBJ1-6
CASSFQEAGANVLTF TRBV2 15 TRBJ2-6
CASLNNYEQYF TRBV28 11 TRBJ2-7
CSVDGGGGDSTDTQYF TRBV29-1 16 TRBJ2-3
CSVGRGSTEAFF TRBV29-1 12 TRBJ1-1
CASSLGTANTGELFF TRBV11-3 15 TRBJ2-2
CASSERNPGRQPQHF TRBV10-1 15 TRBJ1-5
CASSSAPTSGGGEQFF TRBV5-1 16 TRBJ2-1
CASSSWGLTEPLKIQYF TRBV28 17 TRBJ2-4
CASSFAIGQVGAFF TRBV6-5 14 TRBJ1-1
CASSLGRGSTDTQYF TRBV4-1 15 TRBJ2-3
CASRPGLGRTDTQYF TRBV7-9 15 TRBJ2-3
CASSWDRENSPLHF TRBV5-6 14 TRBJ1-6
CASSVAGTPRSASPLHF TRBV19 17 TRBJ1-6
CASSDTSDGYTF TRBV6-6 12 TRBJ1-2
CASSVVGEGYEQYF TRBV9 14 TRBJ2-7
CAWGRGLLQETQYF TRBV30 14 TRBJ2-5
CASSLGGWPPGGETQYF TRBV11-3 17 TRBJ2-5
CASMSYNEQFF TRBV19 11 TRBJ2-1
CSAVDRGWNEKLFF TRBV29-1 14 TRBJ1-4
CSAKGGYGYTF TRBV20-1 11 TRBJ1-2
CASSLGDSAYQETQYF TRBV25-1 16 TRBJ2-5